These T cell receptor beta chains were read from a single sample in a study of shared clonotypes between healthy human individuals. TCRdb's table, derived via immunoSEQ multiplex PCR, lists solely in-frame clones and lacks some. This table has about 2.1 million clones, about 92% appearing once. The sample taken for sequencing was naive CD8+ T cells from PBMCs. Receptors originate from a man aged 18 to 29 in good health. Some clones in this sample may be carry-over from other donors' samples. Each CDR3 is given with its conserved first and last residue. A D gene is named only where the DNA matches it firmly. Size tells how often a clone was seen (once, few, many) or the class of an expanded clone, and some rows leave it out.

clone size: NA
J gene: TRBJ1-2
D gene: TRBD1
V gene: TRBV19
CDR3 DNA: TGTGCCAGTAGTTGGACAGGGGGCATCTTGAATGGCTACACCTTC
CDR3 protein: CASSWTGGILNGYTF

clone size: NA
J gene: TRBJ2-1
D gene: TRBD2
V gene: TRBV7-9
CDR3 DNA: TGTGCCAGCAGCTTAGGTTTGGGGACTAGCGCCGAGCAGTTCTTC
CDR3 protein: CASSLGLGTSAEQFF

clone size: NA
J gene: TRBJ2-1
D gene: TRBD2
V gene: TRBV4-1
CDR3 DNA: TGCGCCAGCAGCCCAGCGGGAGCCTACAATGAGCAGTTCTTC
CDR3 protein: CASSPAGAYNEQFF

clone size: NA
J gene: TRBJ1-1
D gene: NA
V gene: TRBV27
CDR3 DNA: TGTGCCAGCAGTTTGGTTGGGTACCTCAGGACTGAAGCTTTCTTT
CDR3 protein: CASSLVGYLRTEAFF

clone size: NA
J gene: TRBJ1-1
D gene: NA
V gene: TRBV11-2
CDR3 DNA: TGTGCCAGCAGCTGGGAGAAAACTGAAGCTTTCTTT
CDR3 protein: CASSWEKTEAFF

clone size: NA
J gene: TRBJ2-1
D gene: NA
V gene: TRBV29-1
CDR3 DNA: TGCAGCGTTGAAGGATTGGACTCCGTCAATGAGCAGTTCTTC
CDR3 protein: CSVEGLDSVNEQFF

clone size: once
J gene: TRBJ1-6
D gene: NA
V gene: TRBV6-5
CDR3 DNA: TGTGCCAGCAGTTACTCGGGATCACCCCTCCACTTT
CDR3 protein: CASSYSGSPLHF

clone size: NA
J gene: TRBJ2-3
D gene: TRBD2
V gene: TRBV5-6
CDR3 DNA: TGTGCCAGCAGCTTGGGAGGGAGGGCAGATACGCAGTATTTT
CDR3 protein: CASSLGGRADTQYF

clone size: NA
J gene: TRBJ1-1
D gene: NA
V gene: TRBV7-2
CDR3 DNA: TGTGCCAGCAGCTTCATAGGGGGCACTGAAGCTTTCTTT
CDR3 protein: CASSFIGGTEAFF

clone size: NA
J gene: TRBJ2-1
D gene: NA
V gene: TRBV13
CDR3 DNA: TGTGCCAGCAGCGGGCCCGGAGCGGGCTCGGAGCAGTTCTTC
CDR3 protein: CASSGPGAGSEQFF

clone size: NA
J gene: TRBJ2-1
D gene: NA
V gene: TRBV27
CDR3 DNA: TGTGCCAGCATTGGGGACTCGGCCAATGAGCAGTTCTTC
CDR3 protein: CASIGDSANEQFF

clone size: NA
J gene: TRBJ2-1
D gene: NA
V gene: TRBV28
CDR3 DNA: TGTGCCGGCACGGACAGAGACAATGAGCAGTTCTTC
CDR3 protein: CAGTDRDNEQFF

clone size: NA
J gene: TRBJ2-3
D gene: NA
V gene: TRBV19
CDR3 DNA: TGTGCCAGTGCTTTAGCCGGGACCCTTAGCACAGATACGCAGTATTTT
CDR3 protein: CASALAGTLSTDTQYF

clone size: NA
J gene: TRBJ1-2
D gene: NA
V gene: TRBV2
CDR3 DNA: TGTGCCAGCAGTGAATTGGCCGAGGCCTATGGCTACACCTTC
CDR3 protein: CASSELAEAYGYTF

clone size: NA
J gene: TRBJ2-2
D gene: NA
V gene: TRBV11-2
CDR3 DNA: TGTGCCAGCAGCTTCGGACAATTTAACACCGGGGAGCTGTTTTTT
CDR3 protein: CASSFGQFNTGELFF

clone size: NA
J gene: TRBJ1-3
D gene: NA
V gene: TRBV4-1
CDR3 DNA: TGCGCCAGCAGCCAAGTAACAGGGGGAAACACCATATATTTT
CDR3 protein: CASSQVTGGNTIYF

clone size: NA
J gene: TRBJ2-1
D gene: NA
V gene: TRBV5-1
CDR3 DNA: TGCGCCAGCAGCTTGGTCCAGGGGAAATACAATGAGCAGTTCTTC
CDR3 protein: CASSLVQGKYNEQFF

clone size: NA
J gene: TRBJ1-4
D gene: NA
V gene: TRBV19
CDR3 DNA: TGTGCCAGTAGTATTGAGGGTGCAACTAATGAAAAACTGTTTTTT
CDR3 protein: CASSIEGATNEKLFF

clone size: once
J gene: TRBJ1-4
D gene: NA
V gene: TRBV28
CDR3 DNA: TGTGCCAGCAGCTCAGACGGGACTGATAGAACTAATGAAAAACTGTTTTTT
CDR3 protein: CASSSDGTDRTNEKLFF

clone size: NA
J gene: TRBJ1-2
D gene: TRBD1
V gene: TRBV6-4
CDR3 DNA: TGTGCCAGCAGAGAAACAGGGGAAAGTGGCTACACCTTC
CDR3 protein: CASRETGESGYTF

clone size: NA
J gene: TRBJ2-1
D gene: NA
V gene: TRBV4-1
CDR3 DNA: TGCGCCAGCAGCCAAGATCTTCTTGCGGGATTCAATGAGCAGTTCTTC
CDR3 protein: CASSQDLLAGFNEQFF

clone size: NA
J gene: TRBJ1-5
D gene: NA
V gene: TRBV19
CDR3 DNA: TGTGCCAGTAGTATTTTGGGAAACAGCAATCAGCCCCAGCATTTT
CDR3 protein: CASSILGNSNQPQHF

clone size: few
J gene: TRBJ2-7
D gene: NA
V gene: TRBV7-8
CDR3 DNA: TGTGCCAGCAGCCAACTGACAGGTTCGGGAAACGAGCAGTACTTC
CDR3 protein: CASSQLTGSGNEQYF

clone size: NA
J gene: TRBJ2-3
D gene: TRBD1
V gene: TRBV27
CDR3 DNA: TGTGCCAGCGGACAGGGGACACGCACAGATACGCAGTATTTT
CDR3 protein: CASGQGTRTDTQYF

clone size: NA
J gene: TRBJ1-2
D gene: TRBD1
V gene: TRBV7-9
CDR3 DNA: TGTGCCAGCAGCGTGACAGGGGGTGACTATGGCTACACCTTC
CDR3 protein: CASSVTGGDYGYTF

clone size: NA
J gene: TRBJ2-4
D gene: NA
V gene: TRBV29-1
CDR3 DNA: TGCAGCGCGAGGGAAAACATTCAGTACTTC
CDR3 protein: CSARENIQYF

clone size: once
J gene: TRBJ2-3
D gene: NA
V gene: TRBV27
CDR3 DNA: TGTGCCAGCAGTTTTAGCGGCGGGACAGCTCCAGATACGCAGTATTTT
CDR3 protein: CASSFSGGTAPDTQYF

clone size: NA
J gene: TRBJ2-1
D gene: NA
V gene: TRBV19
CDR3 DNA: TGTGCCAGTAGCTACCGGGACGGAAGATACAATGAGCAGTTCTTC
CDR3 protein: CASSYRDGRYNEQFF

clone size: NA
J gene: TRBJ2-3
D gene: NA
V gene: TRBV7-3
CDR3 DNA: TGTGCCAGCAGCTTGGTTTTCGGGAGCCCAGATACGCAGTATTTT
CDR3 protein: CASSLVFGSPDTQYF

clone size: once
J gene: TRBJ2-1
D gene: NA
V gene: TRBV7-2
CDR3 DNA: TGTGCCAGCAGCCACCGGGACTTCTCATACAATGAGCAGTTCTTC
CDR3 protein: CASSHRDFSYNEQFF

clone size: once
J gene: TRBJ2-1
D gene: TRBD1
V gene: TRBV18
CDR3 DNA: TGTGCCAGCTCACCATTTGGGACAGGGGGCAATGAGCAGTTCTTC
CDR3 protein: CASSPFGTGGNEQFF

clone size: NA
J gene: TRBJ1-1
D gene: NA
V gene: TRBV11-2
CDR3 DNA: TGTGCCAGCAGCTTATACGGCAGGATGAACACTGAAGCTTTCTTT
CDR3 protein: CASSLYGRMNTEAFF

clone size: NA
J gene: TRBJ2-1
D gene: TRBD2
V gene: TRBV12-5
CDR3 DNA: TGTGCTAGTGGTTTGGGACTAGCGGACTACAATGAGCAGTTCTTC
CDR3 protein: CASGLGLADYNEQFF

clone size: NA
J gene: TRBJ2-5
D gene: NA
V gene: TRBV15
CDR3 DNA: TGTGCCACCAGCAGAGATAGAGAAGGGTTGGAGGAGACCCAGTACTTC
CDR3 protein: CATSRDREGLEETQYF

clone size: NA
J gene: TRBJ2-5
D gene: NA
V gene: TRBV11-3
CDR3 DNA: TGTGCCAGCAGCTTAGGGGGCTTTGGGTTGGGCCAAGAGACCCAGTACTTC
CDR3 protein: CASSLGGFGLGQETQYF

clone size: NA
J gene: TRBJ2-1
D gene: TRBD2
V gene: TRBV11-3
CDR3 DNA: TGTGCCAGCAGCTTAGTCGCGGGAGGGCCCTACAATGAGCAGTTCTTC
CDR3 protein: CASSLVAGGPYNEQFF

clone size: NA
J gene: TRBJ1-3
D gene: NA
V gene: TRBV6-6
CDR3 DNA: TGTGCCAGCAGTCAGGACAGCCCTGGAAACACCATATATTTT
CDR3 protein: CASSQDSPGNTIYF

clone size: NA
J gene: TRBJ1-2
D gene: NA
V gene: TRBV7-9
CDR3 DNA: TGTGCCAGCAGCATTAGCGGGGGTTGGCATGGCTACACCTTC
CDR3 protein: CASSISGGWHGYTF

clone size: NA
J gene: TRBJ2-7
D gene: NA
V gene: TRBV6-1
CDR3 DNA: TGTGCCAGCAGGCCCCCCGGCGGGGAATACGAGCAGTACTTC
CDR3 protein: CASRPPGGEYEQYF

clone size: NA
J gene: TRBJ2-1
D gene: NA
V gene: TRBV5-1
CDR3 DNA: TGCGCCAGCAGCTTAAGCTATGAGCAGTTCTTC
CDR3 protein: CASSLSYEQFF

clone size: NA
J gene: TRBJ2-2
D gene: TRBD2
V gene: TRBV6-4
CDR3 DNA: TGTGCCAGGAGTTCCCCAGCGGGAGGAGTCGGGGAGCTGTTTTTT
CDR3 protein: CARSSPAGGVGELFF

clone size: NA
J gene: TRBJ2-7
D gene: NA
V gene: TRBV11-2
CDR3 DNA: TGTGCCAGCAGCCCCTCCGGCTACGAGCAGTACTTC
CDR3 protein: CASSPSGYEQYF

clone size: NA
J gene: TRBJ2-7
D gene: NA
V gene: TRBV9
CDR3 DNA: TGTGCCAGCAGCGAGTGGGGTCTCTCCTACGAGCAGTACTTC
CDR3 protein: CASSEWGLSYEQYF

clone size: NA
J gene: TRBJ2-1
D gene: TRBD2
V gene: TRBV7-9
CDR3 DNA: TGTGCCAGCCAAATAGCGGGCCTTTACAATGAGCAGTTCTTC
CDR3 protein: CASQIAGLYNEQFF

clone size: NA
J gene: TRBJ2-5
D gene: NA
V gene: TRBV7-9
CDR3 DNA: TGTGCCAGCAGCCCTGGTGTCCGGATGGAGGAGACCCAGTACTTC
CDR3 protein: CASSPGVRMEETQYF

clone size: NA
J gene: TRBJ1-5
D gene: NA
V gene: TRBV27
CDR3 DNA: TGTGCCAGCAGTTTAACGTGGAGGTTGGGCAATCAGCCCCAGCATTTT
CDR3 protein: CASSLTWRLGNQPQHF

clone size: once
J gene: TRBJ2-4
D gene: TRBD1
V gene: TRBV28
CDR3 DNA: TGTGCCAGCAGTTCCTACGAATCATTAAGGGGGCCCTCCTCTTTAGCCAAAAACATTCAGTACTTC
CDR3 protein: CASSSYESLRGPSSLAKNIQYF

clone size: NA
J gene: TRBJ2-5
D gene: NA
V gene: TRBV10-3
CDR3 DNA: TGTGCCATCAGTGATTTTAAGTCCGAACAGACCCAGTACTTC
CDR3 protein: CAISDFKSEQTQYF

clone size: NA
J gene: TRBJ1-1
D gene: NA
V gene: TRBV4-1
CDR3 DNA: TGCGCCAGCAGCCAATGGCGACAGATGAACACTGAAGCTTTCTTT
CDR3 protein: CASSQWRQMNTEAFF

clone size: NA
J gene: TRBJ2-1
D gene: TRBD1
V gene: TRBV7-7
CDR3 DNA: TGTGCCAGCAGCTTAGGGACAGGGGGCCGGAATGAGCAGTTCTTC
CDR3 protein: CASSLGTGGRNEQFF

clone size: NA
J gene: TRBJ2-1
D gene: TRBD2
V gene: TRBV11-2
CDR3 DNA: TGTGCCAGCAGTCAAGGGACTAGCCCCGAGCAGTTCTTC
CDR3 protein: CASSQGTSPEQFF

clone size: NA
J gene: TRBJ1-3
D gene: NA
V gene: TRBV12-2
CDR3 DNA: TGTGCAAGTCGCTTAGATACAGGGGCGACTGGAAACACCATATATTTT
CDR3 protein: CASRLDTGATGNTIYF

clone size: NA
J gene: TRBJ2-7
D gene: NA
V gene: TRBV5-6
CDR3 DNA: TGTGCCAGCAGCTGGCTGGGGCGCTCCTACGAGCAGTACTTC
CDR3 protein: CASSWLGRSYEQYF

clone size: NA
J gene: TRBJ2-7
D gene: NA
V gene: TRBV29-1
CDR3 DNA: TGCAGCGTGGGCGGACAGCCGAGCTCCTACGAGCAGTACTTC
CDR3 protein: CSVGGQPSSYEQYF

clone size: NA
J gene: TRBJ1-2
D gene: NA
V gene: TRBV19
CDR3 DNA: TGTGCCAGTAGTATAGCCAGGGATGAGTATGGCTACACCTTC
CDR3 protein: CASSIARDEYGYTF

clone size: NA
J gene: TRBJ2-7
D gene: NA
V gene: TRBV28
CDR3 DNA: TGTGCCAGCAGCAACACGGGACATTACAAAATTGGGTCCTACGAGCAGTACTTC
CDR3 protein: CASSNTGHYKIGSYEQYF

clone size: once
J gene: TRBJ1-5
D gene: NA
V gene: TRBV7-8
CDR3 DNA: TGTGCCAGCAGCCCCCCGGCCTACAGGGAGAATCAGCCCCAGCATTTT
CDR3 protein: CASSPPAYRENQPQHF

clone size: NA
J gene: TRBJ2-7
D gene: NA
V gene: TRBV30
CDR3 DNA: TGTGCCTGGAGACTCCAGTCTTCCTACGAGCAGTACTTC
CDR3 protein: CAWRLQSSYEQYF

clone size: few
J gene: TRBJ1-1
D gene: TRBD1
V gene: TRBV19
CDR3 DNA: TGTGCCAGTACCATCATGGGACAGCCCCTCAACACTGAAGCTTTCTTT
CDR3 protein: CASTIMGQPLNTEAFF

clone size: once
J gene: TRBJ1-1
D gene: NA
V gene: TRBV28
CDR3 DNA: TGTGCCAGCACCCGGGGCCGAATGAACACTGAAGCTTTCTTT
CDR3 protein: CASTRGRMNTEAFF